This T cell receptor (beta chain) appears in the sequencing data of a study of blood T cell repertoires in COVID-19. About the research overall: Both acute and convalescent COVID-19 samples were obtained from the United States, Italy and Spain. PBMCs, B-cell-depleted T cells, or T cells were the source of the cDNA or gDNA that made up the material.

V lost 3 bases and J 0 bases, leaving 12 bases between the germline ends. Per germline, CDR1 SGHTA and CDR2 FQGNSA. This CDR3 is built from 15 residues. Sequenced by immunoSEQ multiplex PCR; TCRdb stores in-frame clones only, minus some. The table lists some 230,000 clones, about 88% of them singletons. Sequences were obtained from peripheral blood. The origin of this receptor is a man aged 35 to 55 with acute or convalescent COVID-19. This sequence joins TRBV7-2 and TRBJ2-7; D is perhaps TRBD1 (7 bases). This chain's CDR3 is CASSFAGGSSYEQYF. The CDR3 DNA is TGTGCCAGCAGCTTCGCAGGGGGGAGCTCCTACGAGCAGTACTTC. Full variable domain (outside the CDR3, taken from reference TRBV7-2 and TRBJ2-7): GAGVSQSPSNKVTEKGKDVELRCDPISGHTALYWYRQSLGQGLEFLIYFQGNSAPDKSGLPSDRFSAERTGGSVSTLTIQRTQQEDSAVYLCASSFAGGSSYEQYFGPGTRLTVT.